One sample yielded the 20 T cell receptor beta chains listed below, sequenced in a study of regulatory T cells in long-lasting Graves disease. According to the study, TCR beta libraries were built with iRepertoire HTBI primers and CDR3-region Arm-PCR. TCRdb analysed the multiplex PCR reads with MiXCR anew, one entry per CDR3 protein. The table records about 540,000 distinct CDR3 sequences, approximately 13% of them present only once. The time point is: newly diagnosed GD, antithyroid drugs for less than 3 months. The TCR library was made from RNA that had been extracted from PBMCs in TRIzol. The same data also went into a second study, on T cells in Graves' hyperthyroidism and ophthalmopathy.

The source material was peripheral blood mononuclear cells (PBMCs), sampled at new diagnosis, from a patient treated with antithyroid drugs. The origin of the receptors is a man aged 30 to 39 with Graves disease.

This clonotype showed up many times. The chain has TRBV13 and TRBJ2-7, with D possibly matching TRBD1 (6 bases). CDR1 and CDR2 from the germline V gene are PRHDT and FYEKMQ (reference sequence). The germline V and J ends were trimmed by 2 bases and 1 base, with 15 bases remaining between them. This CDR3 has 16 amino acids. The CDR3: CASSLTLTDRSYEQYF. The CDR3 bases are TGTGCCAGCAGCTTAACCCTCACCGACAGGTCCTACGAGCAGTACTTC.

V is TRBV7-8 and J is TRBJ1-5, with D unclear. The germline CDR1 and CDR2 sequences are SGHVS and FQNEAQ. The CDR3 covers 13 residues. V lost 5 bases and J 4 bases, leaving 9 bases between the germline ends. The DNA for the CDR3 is TGTGCCAGCAGCGCCACCGCAAATCAGCCCCAGCATTTT. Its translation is CASSATANQPQHF.

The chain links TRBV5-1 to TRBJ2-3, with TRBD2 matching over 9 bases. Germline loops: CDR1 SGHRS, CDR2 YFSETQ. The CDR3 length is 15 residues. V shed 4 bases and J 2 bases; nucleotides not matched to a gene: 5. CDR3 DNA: TGCGCCAGCAGCACCCGGACTAGCGACACAGATACGCAGTATTTT. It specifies CASSTRTSDTDTQYF. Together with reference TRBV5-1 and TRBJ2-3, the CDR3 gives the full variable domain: KAGVTQTPRYLIKTRGQQVTLSCSPISGHRSVSWYQQTPGQGLQFLFEYFSETQRNKGNFPGRFSGRQFSNSRSEMNVSTLELGDSALYLCASSTRTSDTDTQYFGPGTRLTVL.

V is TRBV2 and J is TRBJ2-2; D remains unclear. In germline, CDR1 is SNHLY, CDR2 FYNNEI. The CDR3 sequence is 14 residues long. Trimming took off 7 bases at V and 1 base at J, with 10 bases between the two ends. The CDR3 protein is CASISAENTGELFF. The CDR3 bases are TGTGCCAGCATCTCCGCAGAGAACACCGGGGAGCTGTTTTTT.

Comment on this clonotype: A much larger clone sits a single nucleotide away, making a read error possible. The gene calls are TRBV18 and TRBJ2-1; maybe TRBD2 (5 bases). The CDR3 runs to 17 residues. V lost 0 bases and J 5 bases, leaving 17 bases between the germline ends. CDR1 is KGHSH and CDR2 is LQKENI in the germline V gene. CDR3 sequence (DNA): TGTGCCAGCTCACCACCCATAGCGAGAGGGCCCCACAATGAGCAGTTCTTC. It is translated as CASSPPIARGPHNEQFF. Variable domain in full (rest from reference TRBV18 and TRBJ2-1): NAGVMQNPRHLVRRRGQEARLRCSPMKGHSHVYWYRQLPEEGLKFMVYLQKENIIDESGMPKERFSAEFPKEGPSILRIQQVVRGDSAAYFCASSPPIARGPHNEQFFGPGTRLTVL.

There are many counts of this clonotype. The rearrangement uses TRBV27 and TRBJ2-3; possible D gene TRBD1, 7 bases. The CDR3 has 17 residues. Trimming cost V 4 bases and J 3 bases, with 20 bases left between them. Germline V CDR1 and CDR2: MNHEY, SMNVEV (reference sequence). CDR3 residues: CASSWGDRGQGTDTQYF. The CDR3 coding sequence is TGTGCCAGCAGTTGGGGGGATAGGGGGCAGGGGACAGATACGCAGTATTTT.

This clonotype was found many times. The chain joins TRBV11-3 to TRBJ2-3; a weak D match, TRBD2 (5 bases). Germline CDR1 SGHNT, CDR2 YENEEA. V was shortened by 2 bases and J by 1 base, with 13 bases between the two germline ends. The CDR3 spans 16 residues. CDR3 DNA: TGTGCCAGCAGCTTATCGAGGGCCCCGGGCACAGATACGCAGTATTTT. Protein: CASSLSRAPGTDTQYF.

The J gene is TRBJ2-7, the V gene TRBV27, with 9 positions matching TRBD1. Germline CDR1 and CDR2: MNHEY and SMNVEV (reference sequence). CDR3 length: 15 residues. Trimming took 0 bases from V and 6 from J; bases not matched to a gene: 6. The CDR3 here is CASSLSGQGPCEQYF. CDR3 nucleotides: TGTGCCAGCAGTTTATCGGGACAGGGTCCCTGCGAGCAGTACTTC.

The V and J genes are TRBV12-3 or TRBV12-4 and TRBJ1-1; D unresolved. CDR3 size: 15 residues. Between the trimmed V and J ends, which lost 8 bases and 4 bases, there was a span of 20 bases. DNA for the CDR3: TGTGCCAGCCGCCTAGCGGGTTTGATTAGCACTGAAGCTTTCTTT. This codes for CASRLAGLISTEAFF.

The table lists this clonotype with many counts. In DNA form, the CDR3 reads TGTGCCAGCAGTGAAGCGGGACAGGGAAGAGCTGGGGCCAACGTCCTGACTTTC. This encodes CASSEAGQGRAGANVLTF. The chain is built from TRBV2 and TRBJ2-6; TRBD1 matches at 9 bases. Germline CDR1 reads SNHLY; CDR2 reads FYNNEI. The CDR3 is 18 residues long. V shed 0 bases and J 2 bases; nucleotides not matched to a gene: 5. Combining the CDR3 with reference TRBV2 and TRBJ2-6 gives the whole variable domain EPEVTQTPSHQVTQMGQEVILRCVPISNHLYFYWYRQILGQKVEFLVSFYNNEISEKSEIFDDQFSVERPDGSNFTLKIRSTKLEDSAMYFCASSEAGQGRAGANVLTFGAGSRLTVL.

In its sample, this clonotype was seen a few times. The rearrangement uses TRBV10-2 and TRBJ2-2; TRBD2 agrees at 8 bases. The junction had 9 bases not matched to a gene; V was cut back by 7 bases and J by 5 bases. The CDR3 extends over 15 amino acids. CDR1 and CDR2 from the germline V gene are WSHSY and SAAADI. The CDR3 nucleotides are TGCGCCAGCAAACCTTCTAGCGGGCGAACCGGGGAGCTGTTTTTT. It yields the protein CASKPSSGRTGELFF.

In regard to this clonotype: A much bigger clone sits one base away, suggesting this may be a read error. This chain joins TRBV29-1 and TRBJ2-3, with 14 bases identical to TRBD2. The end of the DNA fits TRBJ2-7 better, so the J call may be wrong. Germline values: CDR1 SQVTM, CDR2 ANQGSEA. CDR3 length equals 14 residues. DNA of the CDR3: TGCAGCGTGGGGGGACTAGCGGGAGTGTATGAGCAGTACTTC. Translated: CSVGGLAGVYEQYF.

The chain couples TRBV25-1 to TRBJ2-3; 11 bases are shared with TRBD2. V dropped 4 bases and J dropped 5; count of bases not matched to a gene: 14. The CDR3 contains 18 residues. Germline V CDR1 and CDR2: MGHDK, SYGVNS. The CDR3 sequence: CASSVVRLAGRRGDTQYF. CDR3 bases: TGTGCCAGCAGTGTGGTGAGACTAGCGGGACGGAGAGGAGATACGCAGTATTTT. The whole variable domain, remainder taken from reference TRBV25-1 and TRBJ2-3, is EADIYQTPRYLVIGTGKKITLECSQTMGHDKMYWYQQDPGMELHLIHYSYGVNSTEKGDLSSESTVSRIRTEHFPLTLESARPSHTSQYLCASSVVRLAGRRGDTQYFGPGTRLTVL.

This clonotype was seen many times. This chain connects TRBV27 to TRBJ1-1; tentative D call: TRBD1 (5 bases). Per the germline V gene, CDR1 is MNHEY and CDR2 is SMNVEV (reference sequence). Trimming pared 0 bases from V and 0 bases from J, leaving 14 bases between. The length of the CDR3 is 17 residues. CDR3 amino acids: CASSLSGVGLMNTEAFF. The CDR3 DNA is TGTGCCAGCAGTTTATCGGGAGTGGGGCTTATGAACACTGAAGCTTTCTTT.

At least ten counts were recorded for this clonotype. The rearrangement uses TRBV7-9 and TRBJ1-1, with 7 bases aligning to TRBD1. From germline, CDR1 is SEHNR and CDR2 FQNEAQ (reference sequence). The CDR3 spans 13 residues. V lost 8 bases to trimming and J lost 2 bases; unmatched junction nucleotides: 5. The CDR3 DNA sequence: TGTGCCAGCTCCGGACAGGAAAACACTGAAGCTTTCTTT. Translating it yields CASSGQENTEAFF. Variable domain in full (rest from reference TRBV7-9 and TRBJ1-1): DTGVSQNPRHKITKRGQNVTFRCDPISEHNRLYWYRQTLGQGPEFLTYFQNEAQLEKSRLLSDRFSAERPKGSFSTLEIQRTEQGDSAMYLCASSGQENTEAFFGQGTRLTVV.

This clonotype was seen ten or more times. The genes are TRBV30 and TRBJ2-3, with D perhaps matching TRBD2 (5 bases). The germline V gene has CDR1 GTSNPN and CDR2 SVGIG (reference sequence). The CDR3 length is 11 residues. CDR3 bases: TGTGCTCCGGACTGCACAGATACGCAGTATTTT. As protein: CAPDCTDTQYF.

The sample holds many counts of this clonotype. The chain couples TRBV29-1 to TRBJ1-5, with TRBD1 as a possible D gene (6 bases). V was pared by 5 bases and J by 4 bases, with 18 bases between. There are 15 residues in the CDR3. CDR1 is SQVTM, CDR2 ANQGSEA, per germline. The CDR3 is CSVLVGGVGNQPQHF. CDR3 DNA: TGCAGCGTTCTAGTCGGGGGCGTGGGGAATCAGCCCCAGCATTTT.

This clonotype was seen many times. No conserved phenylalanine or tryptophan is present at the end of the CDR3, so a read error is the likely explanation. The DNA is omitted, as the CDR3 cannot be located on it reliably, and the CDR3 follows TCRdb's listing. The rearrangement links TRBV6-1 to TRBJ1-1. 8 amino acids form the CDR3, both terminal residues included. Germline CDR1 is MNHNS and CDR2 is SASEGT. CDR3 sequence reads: CASSEAFL.

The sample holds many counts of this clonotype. The CDR3 region is CATSPRGASMNTEAFF. The DNA for the CDR3 is TGTGCCACCAGCCCTCGAGGGGCCTCCATGAACACTGAAGCTTTCTTT. V gene TRBV15 combines with J gene TRBJ1-1; perhaps TRBD1 as D (5 bases). The CDR3 extends over 16 amino acids. Germline CDR1 LNHNV, CDR2 YYDKDF (reference sequence). Trimming removed 5 bases from V and 0 bases from J, with 16 bases in between. The complete variable domain, with remaining parts taken from reference TRBV15 and TRBJ1-1, reads DAMVIQNPRYQVTQFGKPVTLSCSQTLNHNVMYWYQQKSSQAPKLLFHYYDKDFNNEADTPDNFQSRRPNTSFCFLDIRSPGLGDTAMYLCATSPRGASMNTEAFFGQGTRLTVV.

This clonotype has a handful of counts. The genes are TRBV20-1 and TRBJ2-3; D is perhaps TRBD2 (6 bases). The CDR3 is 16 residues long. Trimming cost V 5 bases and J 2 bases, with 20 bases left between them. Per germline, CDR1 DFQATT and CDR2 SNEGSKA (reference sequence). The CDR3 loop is CSAGAFGGGTTDTQYF. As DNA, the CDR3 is TGCAGTGCTGGAGCCTTTGGGGGAGGTACCACAGATACGCAGTATTTT.